One and the same sample provided the 16 T cell receptor beta chains below, sequenced in a study of T cells after yellow fever vaccination. One entry per CDR3 protein results from TCRdb running MiXCR on the 5' RACE reads. This table has over 300,000 distinct CDR3 sequences, roughly 4% appearing once. The input for sequencing was PBMCs, taken on the day of the yellow fever booster vaccination. All receptors derive from a man aged 18 to 29 who received the YFV17D yellow fever vaccine.

The genes are TRBV29-1 and TRBJ1-5; no reliable D call. V lost 7 bases, J lost 0 bases, and 7 bases lay in between. The V gene's germline CDR1 is SQVTM and CDR2 ANQGSEA. The CDR3 has 12 amino acids. In nucleotides, the CDR3 is TGCAGCGCGCAGGATAGCAATCAGCCCCAGCATTTT. Translating gives CSAQDSNQPQHF.

There are a few counts of this clonotype. The V gene is TRBV25-1, the J gene TRBJ2-1, with 10 nucleotides matching TRBD1. Germline CDR1 is MGHDK and CDR2 is SYGVNS. This CDR3 spans 14 amino acids. V shed 9 bases, J shed 5 bases, and the junction held 7 bases outside the gene matches. CDR3 in amino acids: CASIGDRGDNEQFF. The CDR3 nucleotides are TGTGCCAGTATAGGGGACAGGGGTGACAATGAGCAGTTCTTC.

V usage is TRBV4-1 and J usage is TRBJ2-3, with 8 bases identical to TRBD1. Germline CDR1 and CDR2: MGHRA and YSYEKL. V shed 4 bases and J 4 bases; nucleotides not matched to a gene: 4. The CDR3 consists of 14 residues. Here the CDR3 DNA reads TGCGCCAGCAGCCGGACAGGGTATTCAGATACGCAGTATTTT. Residues: CASSRTGYSDTQYF.

This clonotype showed up many times. This rearrangement joins TRBV10-3 to TRBJ2-3; D tentatively fits TRBD1 or TRBD2 (5 bases each). CDR3 length equals 15 residues. The V and J ends lost 6 bases and 4 bases respectively, with 17 bases between them. Germline CDR1 ENHRY, CDR2 SYGVKD. CDR3 region: CAISGEGWRADTQYF. CDR3 DNA: TGTGCCATCAGCGGTGAGGGGTGGCGGGCAGATACGCAGTATTTT.

This chain uses TRBV20-1 with TRBJ2-6, with D perhaps matching TRBD1 (5 bases). V lost 5 bases and J 0 bases, leaving 8 bases between the germline ends. This CDR3 spans 14 amino acids. Germline V CDR1 and CDR2: DFQATT, SNEGSKA (reference sequence). CDR3 DNA sequence: TGCAGTGCTCAGGGCCACTCTGGGGCCAACGTCCTGACTTTC. Translated: CSAQGHSGANVLTF.

The table lists this clonotype with many counts. The CDR3 DNA sequence: TGTGCCAGCAGTTTCCAGACAGGTTCCTACGAGCAGTACTTC. Amino acid sequence: CASSFQTGSYEQYF. This chain connects TRBV12-3 or TRBV12-4 to TRBJ2-7; tentative D call: TRBD1 (6 bases). This CDR3 has 14 amino acids. V was cut by 3 bases and J by 1 base, with 10 bases left in between.

This clonotype was counted ten times or more. The chain couples TRBV19 to TRBJ1-2; no firm D call. CDR1 and CDR2 from the germline V gene are LNHDA and SQIVND (reference sequence). The CDR3 consists of 11 residues. V was pared by 3 bases and J by 5 bases, with 4 bases between. CDR3 in amino acids: CASSMRYGYTF. The CDR3 nucleotides read TGTGCCAGTAGTATGAGATATGGCTACACCTTC.

The sample holds many counts of this clonotype. This chain links TRBV5-6 with TRBJ1-2; D possibly corresponds to TRBD1 (5 bases). In germline, CDR1 is SGHDT, CDR2 YYEEEE. V gave up 4 bases and J gave up 9 bases, with 10 bases separating them. The CDR3 has 11 residues. CDR3 loop: CASSRGLSYTF. The CDR3 DNA reads as TGTGCCAGCAGCCGGGGACTTAGCTACACCTTC.

The sample holds many counts of this clonotype. The rearrangement joins TRBV6-1 to TRBJ2-1; either TRBD1 or TRBD2 may fit D (5 bases each). Germline V CDR1 and CDR2: MNHNS, SASEGT. The ends were cut back, 4 bases at V and 5 bases at J, with 18 bases in the middle. The CDR3 covers 16 residues. The DNA of the CDR3 is TGTGCCAGCAGTGTCCTGACCGGGACCCGAGACAATGAGCAGTTCTTC. Its translation: CASSVLTGTRDNEQFF.

This clonotype was found a few times. The rearrangement links TRBV4-1 to TRBJ1-2; no clear D. V was pared by 0 bases and J by 4 bases, with 9 bases between. Germline lookup yields CDR1 MGHRA and CDR2 YSYEKL. The CDR3 is 14 amino acids. CDR3 region: CASSQEGSFYGYTF. In DNA form, the CDR3 reads TGCGCCAGCAGCCAAGAGGGCAGCTTCTATGGCTACACCTTC.

This clonotype appeared many times. V is TRBV5-1 and J is TRBJ1-2; 7 bases are a match to TRBD1. The CDR3 length is 15 residues. The V segment lost 4 bases and the J segment 6 bases; nucleotides outside the gene matches: 12. CDR1 is SGHRS and CDR2 is YFSETQ in the germline V gene. The CDR3 is CASSARQGGIDGYTF. The CDR3 coding sequence is TGCGCCAGCAGCGCGCGACAGGGAGGGATTGATGGCTACACCTTC.

The rearrangement uses TRBV6-2 or TRBV6-3 and TRBJ1-2, with TRBD1 matching over 11 bases. Per germline, CDR1 MNHEY and CDR2 SVGEGT. Germline trimming cut 5 bases from V and 4 bases from J; bases unmatched to any gene: 6. This CDR3 is built from 15 residues. CDR3 region: CASSRRTGGVYGYTF. CDR3 DNA sequence: TGTGCCAGCAGTCGTCGGACAGGGGGCGTCTATGGCTACACCTTC.

The chain is built from TRBV7-2 and TRBJ1-5; a possible D gene is TRBD1 (5 bases). This CDR3 is built from 16 residues. V dropped 1 base and J dropped 2 bases, with 12 bases sitting between them. Germline values: CDR1 SGHTA, CDR2 FQGNSA. CDR3 sequence (DNA): TGTGCCAGCAGCTTAGTTTCGGGGGTAGGCAATCAGCCCCAGCATTTT. Protein product: CASSLVSGVGNQPQHF.

The sample holds many counts of this clonotype. J is TRBJ1-2 and V is TRBV3-1; D possibly corresponds to TRBD1 (6 bases). The CDR3 is made up of 11 amino acids. Germline CDR1 and CDR2: LGHDT and YNNKEL (reference sequence). V was trimmed by 5 bases and J by 8 bases, leaving 9 bases between them. CDR3 amino acids: CASSRGEGYTF. CDR3 sequence (DNA): TGTGCCAGCAGCAGGGGGGAAGGCTACACCTTC.

This clonotype appeared a few times. V and J are TRBV29-1 and TRBJ1-2, with D tentatively TRBD1 (5 bases). The CDR3 length is 11 residues. V was shortened by 5 bases and J by 7 bases, with 11 bases between the two germline ends. Germline V CDR1 and CDR2: SQVTM, ANQGSEA. CDR3: CSVPGSGGYTF. Here the CDR3 DNA reads TGCAGCGTTCCAGGGAGCGGTGGCTACACCTTC.

Many counts were recorded for this clonotype. The gene calls are TRBV7-2 and TRBJ2-3; tentative D call: TRBD1 (5 bases). Germline CDR1 reads SGHTA; CDR2 reads FQGNSA. The CDR3 consists of 17 residues. Trimming removed 0 bases from V and 3 bases from J, with 16 bases in between. CDR3 coding DNA: TGTGCCAGCAGCTTAGCCCGGGTCAGGGCCAGAACAGATACGCAGTATTTT. Translation: CASSLARVRARTDTQYF.